This is a list of T cell receptor beta chains from one sample in a study of human T cells and chemical hapten exposure. TCRdb analysed the RACE reads with MiXCR anew, one entry per CDR3 protein. The top ten clones hold 2.1% of a sample with about 99,000 distinct CDR3 sequences, 12% of them seen once. The sample was whole blood, taken in connection with sensitization to the hapten diphenylcyclopropenone (DPC). The source of these receptors is a woman aged 35 to 49 with alopecia areata. Some clones in this sample may be carry-over from other donors' samples. Each CDR3 is given without its conserved first and last residue.

>TRBV6-5
ASSYQWTSGRAARETQY
>TRBV6-4
ASSDSAGPAGHEQF
>TRBV6-2/TRBV6-3
ASSLTRTVNTEAF
>TRBV11-2
ASSFRETQY
>TRBV7-8
ASSAFPNTFTDTQY
>TRBV6-2/TRBV6-3
ASREGSADYGYT
>TRBV12-3/TRBV12-4
ASSSGQPYEQY
>TRBV7-9
ASSLEQNTEAF
>TRBV28
ASSLVASGRAGELF
>TRBV5-1
ASSSGGSGNTIY
>TRBV4-1
ASSQEGGRGTGELF
>TRBV5-1
ASSPGDLNTGELF
>TRBV4-2
ASSQASGLTDTEAF
>TRBV20-1
SARAGPSGNTIY
>TRBV28
ASSLSPQVAAGELF
>TRBV18
ASSPTISSGNTIY
>TRBV6-2/TRBV6-3
ATFSGTKGYT
>TRBV28
ASSSDIYGYT
>TRBV27
ASRWGRGYNEQF
>TRBV20-1
SARSPGELF
>TRBV14
ASSPRVGRRSYNEQF
>TRBV7-9
ASSVNTGRNTEAF
>TRBV28
ASSLYRDYNEQF
>TRBV28
ASSLRVGGYT
>TRBV6-2/TRBV6-3
ASSLPGDSRNTIY
>TRBV6-2/TRBV6-3
ASSYHGELF
>TRBV7-9
ASSLTPPGTEAF
>TRBV5-1
ASSKQGPDYEQY
>TRBV5-1
ASSFVVGTSGIQGDTQY
>TRBV24-1
ATSDPDSSYEQY
>TRBV7-8
ASGRGAGGLEGEQF
>TRBV6-5
ASSLRGPGANVLT
>TRBV29-1
SVVRTGALTDTQY
>TRBV3-1
ASSQPGAKNIQY
>TRBV20-1
SARKIRFSETQY
>TRBV29-1
SVGWEEQAF
>TRBV29-1
SVVGRGTEAF
>TRBV20-1
SASPGVHEQF
>TRBV19
ASSMGDRYQPQH
>TRBV7-8
ASSPLTSLDEQY